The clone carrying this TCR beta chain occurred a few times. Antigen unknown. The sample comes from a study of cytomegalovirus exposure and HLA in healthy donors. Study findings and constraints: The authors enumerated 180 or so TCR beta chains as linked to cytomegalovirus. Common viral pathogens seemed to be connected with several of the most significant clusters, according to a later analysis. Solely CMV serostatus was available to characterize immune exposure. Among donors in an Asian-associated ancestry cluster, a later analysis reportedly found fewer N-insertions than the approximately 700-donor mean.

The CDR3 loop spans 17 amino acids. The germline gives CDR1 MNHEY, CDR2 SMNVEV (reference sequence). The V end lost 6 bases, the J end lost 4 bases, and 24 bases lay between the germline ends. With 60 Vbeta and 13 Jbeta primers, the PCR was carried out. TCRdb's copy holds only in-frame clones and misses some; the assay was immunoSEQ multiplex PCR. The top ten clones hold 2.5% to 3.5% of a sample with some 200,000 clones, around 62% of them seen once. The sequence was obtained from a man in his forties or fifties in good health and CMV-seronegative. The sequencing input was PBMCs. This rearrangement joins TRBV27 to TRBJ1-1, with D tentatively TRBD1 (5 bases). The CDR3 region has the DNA TGTGCCAGCAGCTCCGAGATGTTCCTTGCCGGGGGCACTGAAGCTTTCTTT. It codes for CASSSEMFLAGGTEAFF.